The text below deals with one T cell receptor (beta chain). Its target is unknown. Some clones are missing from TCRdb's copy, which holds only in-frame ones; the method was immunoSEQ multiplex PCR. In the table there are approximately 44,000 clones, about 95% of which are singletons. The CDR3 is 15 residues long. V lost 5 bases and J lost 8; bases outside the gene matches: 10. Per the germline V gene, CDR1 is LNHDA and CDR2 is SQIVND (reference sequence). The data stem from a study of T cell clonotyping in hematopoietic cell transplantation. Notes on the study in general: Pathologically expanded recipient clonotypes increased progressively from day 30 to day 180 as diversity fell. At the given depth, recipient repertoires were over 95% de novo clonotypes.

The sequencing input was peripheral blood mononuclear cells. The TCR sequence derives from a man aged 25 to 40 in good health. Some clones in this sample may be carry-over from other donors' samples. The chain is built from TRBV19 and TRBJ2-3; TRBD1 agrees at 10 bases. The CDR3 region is CASSVGTGAGGTQYF. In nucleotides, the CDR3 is TGTGCCAGTAGTGTCGGGACAGGGGCCGGGGGTACGCAGTATTTT.